The following is a T cell receptor beta chain sequence with its context. The CDR3 loop spans 13 amino acids. Trimming removed 5 bases from V and 0 bases from J, with 6 bases in between. The germline CDR1 and CDR2 sequences are SGHNT and YENEEA. The authors' processing: Estimation of nucleated cell counts relied on the amplification of reference gene primers. Data came from immunoSEQ multiplex PCR; TCRdb stores just in-frame clones and leaves some out. The V and J calls and clone size are taken from that table; D and trimming were inferred from the DNA. The table shows 150,000 to 200,000 clones, with around 91% occurring only once. This record comes from a study of blood T cell repertoires in COVID-19. Either two negative PCRs, clearance, or symptom resolution qualified Cohort 3 donors as recovered.

The sample comprised PBMCs or T cells enriched from blood (not recorded which). J is TRBJ2-3 and V is TRBV11-3; D is ambiguous. This sequence originates from a woman younger than 35 who had recovered from COVID-19. In DNA form, the CDR3 reads TGTGCCAGCAGCCCAGTGAGCACAGATACGCAGTATTTT. Protein product: CASSPVSTDTQYF.